This entry is about one TCR beta chain. Antigen unknown. Through a sample-barcoded 5' primer and a J-beta primer mix, a second PCR was run for roughly 7 to 12 cycles. TCRdb itself ran the 5' RACE reads through MiXCR, one entry per CDR3 protein. Among roughly 1.9 million distinct CDR3 sequences listed, around 42% were seen once. This sample is part of a study of blood T cells in healthy people across ages. Study-level findings and limits: Per million T cells, the diversity of TCR beta decreased roughly linearly as age advanced.

The V and J ends lost 4 bases and 6 bases respectively, with 15 bases between them. The V gene's germline CDR1 is SGHTA and CDR2 FQGNSA. CDR3 length equals 15 residues. The sequence was obtained from a human donor in good health. The sample was blood. V gene TRBV7-2 combines with J gene TRBJ1-4; D gene unclear. As DNA, the CDR3 is TGTGCCAGCAGCTCCCACGGAGGGTTGTATGAAAAACTGTTTTTT. It specifies CASSSHGGLYEKLFF. The full variable domain, completed using reference TRBV7-2 and TRBJ1-4, is GAGVSQSPSNKVTEKGKDVELRCDPISGHTALYWYRQSLGQGLEFLIYFQGNSAPDKSGLPSDRFSAERTGGSVSTLTIQRTQQEDSAVYLCASSSHGGLYEKLFFGSGTQLSVL.